Following are 27 T cell receptor beta chains from one sample sequenced in a study of PD-L1 blockade in urothelial cancer. Noted time point: peripheral blood 6 weeks after treatment start. Measured with immunoSEQ multiplex PCR; TCRdb has only the in-frame clones, and not every one. Seen here are some 22,000 clones, around 91% observed once, and the top ten hold 11%. Sample: PBMCs, taken around atezolizumab (anti-PD-L1) treatment. These receptors were collected from a woman aged 55 to 70 with urothelial cancer.

The rearrangement uses TRBV5-4 and TRBJ1-3; D perhaps matches TRBD1 (5 bases). Trimming removed 4 bases at V and 4 bases at J, with 15 bases between. The CDR3 has 15 amino acids. The germline V gene has CDR1 SGHNT and CDR2 YYREEE (reference sequence). This CDR3 reads CASSNRGAGGNTIYF. The CDR3, as DNA: TGTGCCAGCAGCAACCGTGGGGCGGGGGGAAACACCATATATTTT.

The gene calls are TRBV19 and TRBJ1-1; no definite D call. The CDR3 extends over 11 amino acids. Trimming shortened V by 7 bases and J by 7 bases, and 10 bases separated the two germline ends. Germline values: CDR1 LNHDA, CDR2 SQIVND (reference sequence). The CDR3 DNA reads as TGTGCCAGTATCGTGAGTTTTGAAGCTTTCTTT. Protein product: CASIVSFEAFF.

The sample holds a few counts of this clone. This chain uses TRBV6-6 with TRBJ2-1; 9 bases line up with TRBD2. V lost 4 bases, J lost 4 bases, and 2 bases stayed unmatched. CDR3 length equals 14 residues. The germline V gene encodes CDR1 MNHNY and CDR2 SVGAGI (reference sequence). The DNA of the CDR3 is TGTGCCAGCAGTTTAACTAGCGGGTACAATGAGCAGTTCTTC. As protein: CASSLTSGYNEQFF.

The J gene is TRBJ2-5, the V gene TRBV19, with a weak D call TRBD2 (7 bases). Looked up from germline, CDR1 is LNHDA and CDR2 is SQIVND (reference sequence). CDR3 length equals 15 residues. The germline V and J ends were trimmed by 9 bases and 5 bases, with 22 bases remaining between them. The CDR3 reads CASQLNGGGPETQYF. The CDR3 DNA sequence: TGTGCCAGCCAGCTGAATGGGGGGGGGCCGGAGACCCAGTACTTC.

The rearrangement uses TRBV10-3 and TRBJ2-1, with 7 positions matching TRBD1. CDR1 is ENHRY, CDR2 SYGVKD, per germline. The CDR3 consists of 13 residues. V dropped 7 bases and J dropped 4; count of bases not matched to a gene: 4. The CDR3 nucleotides are TGTGCCATCAACACGGGACAGTACAATGAGCAGTTCTTC. Translated: CAINTGQYNEQFF.

The chain carries TRBV19 and TRBJ1-1, with D unresolved. The CDR3 has 15 amino acids. Germline values: CDR1 LNHDA, CDR2 SQIVND (reference sequence). Trimming stripped 1 base from V and 0 bases from J, with 9 bases between. The CDR3, as DNA: TGTGCCAGTAGTATAGTAGCAGAAGTGAACACTGAAGCTTTCTTT. This gives the protein CASSIVAEVNTEAFF. Full variable domain (outside the CDR3, taken from reference TRBV19 and TRBJ1-1): DGGITQSPKYLFRKEGQNVTLSCEQNLNHDAMYWYRQDPGQGLRLIYYSQIVNDFQKGDIAEGYSVSREKKESFPLTVTSAQKNPTAFYLCASSIVAEVNTEAFFGQGTRLTVV.

The rearrangement joins TRBV27 to TRBJ1-4; 9 bases agree with TRBD1. This CDR3 spans 14 amino acids. Trimming cost V 5 bases and J 10 bases; bases outside gene matches: 8. From germline, CDR1 is MNHEY and CDR2 SMNVEV (reference sequence). CDR3 in DNA: TGTGCCAGCAGTCCGGGACAGGGCCTAGGAAAACTGTTTTTT. Protein sequence: CASSPGQGLGKLFF.

The chain is built from TRBV4-1 and TRBJ2-1; 10 positions agree with TRBD2. V shed 3 bases and J 3 bases; nucleotides not matched to a gene: 5. In germline, CDR1 is MGHRA, CDR2 YSYEKL. The CDR3 is 16 residues long. CDR3 residues: CASSHSPSGGYNEQFF. The CDR3 DNA reads as TGCGCCAGCAGCCACTCTCCTAGCGGGGGCTACAATGAGCAGTTCTTC.

The CDR3 region is CASSLRTSGTGELFF. CDR3 DNA sequence: TGTGCCAGCAGCTTAAGGACTAGCGGTACCGGGGAGCTGTTTTTT. The chain has TRBV11-3 and TRBJ2-2; 10 nucleotides match TRBD2. This CDR3 comprises 15 residues. The ends lost 2 bases at V and 5 bases at J; junction bases unmatched: 2. The V gene's germline CDR1 is SGHNT and CDR2 YENEEA.

The V gene is TRBV19, the J gene TRBJ1-2; D is possibly TRBD1 (5 bases). The CDR3 covers 15 residues. Trimming pared 3 bases from V and 6 bases from J, leaving 17 bases between. In germline, CDR1 is LNHDA, CDR2 SQIVND (reference sequence). The CDR3 is CASSIPGPGENGYTF. Here the CDR3 DNA reads TGTGCCAGTAGTATTCCCGGACCGGGGGAAAATGGCTACACCTTC.

This rearrangement joins TRBV5-6 to TRBJ2-3; 8 nucleotides match TRBD2. This CDR3 has 16 residues. Germline lookup yields CDR1 SGHDT and CDR2 YYEEEE. J was trimmed by 4 bases and V by 4 bases; bases with no gene match: 11. The CDR3 spells CASSGVAGGRSDTQYF. CDR3 coding DNA: TGTGCCAGCAGCGGTGTGGCGGGAGGAAGGTCAGATACGCAGTATTTT.

CDR3 sequence (DNA): TGTGCCAGCAGCTTAGAGGGGGGGCCGGATACGCAGTATTTT. It translates to CASSLEGGPDTQYF. V gene TRBV11-3 combines with J gene TRBJ2-3; maybe TRBD2 (7 bases). Germline V gene lookup returns CDR1 SGHNT and CDR2 YENEEA. Trimming pared 0 bases from V and 6 bases from J, leaving 10 bases between. This CDR3 contains 14 residues.

J is TRBJ2-2 and V is TRBV7-2; D is perhaps TRBD2 (6 bases). Germline-derived CDR1 and CDR2 are SGHTA and FQGNSA. The CDR3 spans 14 residues. The V and J ends lost 2 bases and 5 bases respectively, with 9 bases between them. The CDR3 DNA reads as TGTGCCAGCAGCTTACTCCGGGGGACCGGGGAGCTGTTTTTT. Translating gives CASSLLRGTGELFF.

The rearrangement uses TRBV29-1 and TRBJ1-4; 8 bases align to TRBD1. Per the germline V gene, CDR1 is SQVTM and CDR2 is ANQGSEA. This CDR3 spans 13 amino acids. Trimming at V came to 7 bases and at J to 2 bases, leaving 3 bases not matched to a gene. The CDR3 sequence: CSGTGSTNEKLFF. In nucleotides, the CDR3 is TGCAGCGGGACAGGGTCTACTAATGAAAAACTGTTTTTT.

This chain links TRBV11-2 with TRBJ1-1; 8 nucleotides agree with TRBD1. This CDR3 spans 17 amino acids. The ends lost 5 bases at V and 0 bases at J; junction bases unmatched: 11. The germline CDR1 and CDR2 sequences are SGHAT and FQNNGV. The CDR3 DNA reads as TGTGCCAGCAGCCTATTAATACAGGGGGGGATGAACACTGAAGCTTTCTTT. Protein sequence: CASSLLIQGGMNTEAFF.

The genes are TRBV5-1 and TRBJ2-6; tentative D call: TRBD1 (6 bases). The CDR3 has 16 residues. In germline, CDR1 is SGHRS, CDR2 YFSETQ. Between the trimmed V and J ends, which lost 6 bases and 3 bases, there was a span of 16 bases. The CDR3 is CASKTGSGGGANVLTF. In DNA form, the CDR3 reads TGCGCCAGCAAAACAGGGTCTGGGGGTGGGGCCAACGTCCTGACTTTC.

This chain links TRBV5-4 with TRBJ1-1; weak D call: TRBD1 (6 bases). Germline V gene sequence: CDR1 SGHNT, CDR2 YYREEE (reference sequence). CDR3 size: 15 residues. The germline V and J ends were trimmed by 2 bases and 1 base, with 12 bases remaining between them. CDR3 protein: CASSFQTGQNTEAFF. The CDR3 bases are TGTGCCAGCAGCTTTCAGACAGGACAGAACACTGAAGCTTTCTTT.

The chain combines TRBV5-1 with TRBJ2-2, with D unresolved. This CDR3 is 15 amino acids long. The ends were cut back, 4 bases at V and 0 bases at J, with 10 bases in the middle. The germline V gene encodes CDR1 SGHRS and CDR2 YFSETQ. CDR3 sequence: CASSTQVANTGELFF. The CDR3 DNA is TGCGCCAGCAGCACTCAGGTCGCGAACACCGGGGAGCTGTTTTTT.

The V and J genes are TRBV7-3 and TRBJ2-3; 11 bases are shared with TRBD2. Germline CDR1 SGHTA, CDR2 FQGTGA. With 3 bases clipped from V and 1 base from J, the junction kept 3 bases outside the gene matches. The CDR3 length is 16 residues. The DNA of the CDR3 is TGTGCCAGCAGCTTCGTAGCGGGGGGGCGCACAGATACGCAGTATTTT. It encodes CASSFVAGGRTDTQYF.

This clone appeared a single time. V is TRBV2 and J is TRBJ1-1; 8 nucleotides align to TRBD1. Germline loops: CDR1 SNHLY, CDR2 FYNNEI. The V segment lost 3 bases and the J segment 4 bases; nucleotides outside the gene matches: 1. CDR3 length: 13 amino acids. CDR3: CASSDRGLTEAFF. The CDR3 DNA follows: TGTGCCAGCAGTGACAGGGGGCTCACTGAAGCTTTCTTT.

CDR3 protein: CASSVNRGYEQYF. DNA for the CDR3: TGTGCCAGCAGTGTAAACAGGGGCTACGAGCAGTACTTC. This chain uses TRBV6-1 with TRBJ2-7, with TRBD1 matching over 7 bases. J gave up 3 bases and V 4 bases, and 3 bases lay outside the gene matches. This CDR3 is 13 amino acids long. CDR1 MNHNS and CDR2 SASEGT come from the germline V gene.

This chain uses TRBV28 with TRBJ1-4; TRBD1 agrees at 9 bases. V dropped 3 bases and J dropped 5; count of bases not matched to a gene: 4. The CDR3 runs 15 residues. Germline assignment: CDR1 MDHEN and CDR2 SYDVKM. The CDR3 loop is CASSFSGQGNEKLFF. The CDR3 region has the DNA TGTGCCAGCAGTTTCAGCGGACAGGGGAATGAAAAACTGTTTTTT.

The V call is TRBV12-5, the J call TRBJ2-2; unclear D gene. The CDR3 length is 14 residues. The germline V and J ends were trimmed by 7 bases and 4 bases, with 13 bases remaining between them. The germline V gene encodes CDR1 LGHNT and CDR2 FRNRAP. The CDR3, as DNA: TGTGCTAGTGCCTCTCAAGTGCGCACCGGGGAGCTGTTTTTT. Protein sequence: CASASQVRTGELFF.

V is TRBV29-1 and J is TRBJ2-5; 7 bases match TRBD1. With 6 bases clipped from V and 2 bases from J, the junction kept 9 bases outside the gene matches. The germline V gene has CDR1 SQVTM and CDR2 ANQGSEA. This CDR3 has 14 amino acids. The DNA of the CDR3 is TGCAGCGTGGACCTGGGGACAGCACAAGAGACCCAGTACTTC. It yields the protein CSVDLGTAQETQYF.

The chain links TRBV2 to TRBJ1-1, with unresolved D. Trimming stripped 1 base from V and 0 bases from J, with 9 bases between. The V gene's germline CDR1 is SNHLY and CDR2 FYNNEI. The CDR3 has 15 residues. The CDR3 nucleotides are TGTGCCAGCAGTGAAGATGCAGGCATGAACACTGAAGCTTTCTTT. Residues: CASSEDAGMNTEAFF.

CDR3 nucleotide sequence: TGTGCCAGCAGTTTGGGGGGTTTCAATCAGCCCCAGCATTTT. As protein: CASSLGGFNQPQHF. The chain uses TRBV6-5 and TRBJ1-5, with D possibly matching TRBD1 (5 bases). V lost 4 bases to trimming and J lost 3 bases, with 10 bases between them. The CDR3 runs 14 residues. CDR1 is MNHEY, CDR2 SVGAGI, per germline.

The chain employs TRBV29-1 and TRBJ1-2, with TRBD1 matching 8 bases. The V segment lost 6 bases and the J segment 1 base; nucleotides outside the gene matches: 7. The CDR3 runs to 14 residues. The germline V gene has CDR1 SQVTM and CDR2 ANQGSEA. This chain's CDR3 is CSVSGTGLNYGYTF. In DNA, the CDR3 is TGCAGCGTCTCCGGGACAGGACTTAACTATGGCTACACCTTC.